This entry features one T cell receptor beta chain sequence. Its antigen remains unidentified. The data originate from a study of shared clonotypes between healthy human individuals. About the research overall: For every donor, three CD4 naive, three CD4 memory, two CD8 naive and one CD8 memory plates were used. Broader study findings: The study sampled only blood, and tissue repertoires likely differ. Among donors, sharing of clonotypes was expected to be affected by sequencing depth.

The CDR3 totals 20 residues. Germline assignment: CDR1 SGHRS and CDR2 YFSETQ. Deletions cut 0 bases from V and 0 bases from J, with 19 bases between. The repertoire was sequenced with immunoSEQ multiplex PCR; TCRdb's copy has only in-frame clones and lacks some. The repertoire includes roughly 2.4 million clones, more than 90% of them detected once, and around 0.13% sits in the top ten. The genes are TRBV5-1 and TRBJ1-6; D is ambiguous. The TCR was taken from a man younger than 30 in good health. Material for sequencing was naive CD4+ T cells sorted from blood. This sample's subset: CD45RA+ positively selected. The CDR3 region is CASSLGPWRQSSSYNSPLHF. CDR3 sequence (DNA): TGCGCCAGCAGCTTGGGGCCCTGGCGGCAGTCGAGCTCCTATAATTCACCCCTCCACTTT. The complete variable domain, with remaining parts taken from reference TRBV5-1 and TRBJ1-6, reads KAGVTQTPRYLIKTRGQQVTLSCSPISGHRSVSWYQQTPGQGLQFLFEYFSETQRNKGNFPGRFSGRQFSNSRSEMNVSTLELGDSALYLCASSLGPWRQSSSYNSPLHFGNGTRLTVT.